This T cell receptor beta chain was identified in a study of molecular identifiers for immune sequencing clone quantification. Findings and limits, study-wide: Identical barcode-sharing TCR molecules could lead to underestimated sizes for highly expanded clones. Spiked-in Jurkat TCR RNA corresponding to one cell was reported as detectable against approximately 900,000 naive cells.

TCRdb independently ran MiXCR on the PCR reads; one entry per CDR3 protein. The sample yields fewer than 45,000 distinct CDR3 sequences, approximately 17% seen once. The table lists this clonotype with many counts. Its antigen is unknown. The CDR3 length is 16 residues. V was trimmed by 2 bases and J by 0 bases, leaving 12 bases between them. Per the germline V gene, CDR1 is SGHRS and CDR2 is YFSETQ. Researchers sorted naive CD8 T cells as cells that were CD8+CD4-CCR7+CD45RA+. This receptor was obtained from a human donor in good health. Some libraries in this study had Jurkat cell RNA spiked in. J is TRBJ2-1 and V is TRBV5-1; D not certain. Sequences were obtained from naive CD8+ T cells from blood, with Jurkat cell RNA spiked in. Specified subset: FACS-sorted CD8+CD4-CCR7+CD45RA+ naive T cells. The chain's CDR3 is CASSFPLAVSYNEQFF. In nucleotides, the CDR3 is TGCGCCAGCAGCTTTCCTTTGGCAGTCTCCTACAATGAGCAGTTCTTC.